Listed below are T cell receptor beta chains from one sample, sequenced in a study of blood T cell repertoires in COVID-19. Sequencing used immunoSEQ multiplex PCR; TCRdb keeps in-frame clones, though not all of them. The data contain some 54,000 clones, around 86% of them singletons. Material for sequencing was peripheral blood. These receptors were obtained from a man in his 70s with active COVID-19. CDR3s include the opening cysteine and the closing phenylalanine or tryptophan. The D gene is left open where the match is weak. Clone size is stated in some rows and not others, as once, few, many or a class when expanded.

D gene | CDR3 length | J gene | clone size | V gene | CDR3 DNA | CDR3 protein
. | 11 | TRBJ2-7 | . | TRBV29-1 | TGCAGCGTTCTCCGGGGGTACGAGCAGTACTTC | CSVLRGYEQYF
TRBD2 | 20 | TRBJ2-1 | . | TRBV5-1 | TGCGCCAGCAGCTTTTGGAGGGGCACTAGCGGGGGTAAATCCTACAATGAGCAGTTCTTC | CASSFWRGTSGGKSYNEQFF
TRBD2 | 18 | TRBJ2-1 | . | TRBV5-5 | TGTGCCAGCCAGTCATGGGTAGCGGGGGGCCCGGCTGGCAATGAGCAGTTCTTC | CASQSWVAGGPAGNEQFF
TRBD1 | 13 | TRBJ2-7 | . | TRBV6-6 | TGTGCCAGCAGTTACCGACAGGGTTACGAGCAGTACTTC | CASSYRQGYEQYF
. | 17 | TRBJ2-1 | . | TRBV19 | TGTGCCAGTAGTATAGATCATCTCTCCAGGGCCTACAATGAGCAGTTCTTC | CASSIDHLSRAYNEQFF
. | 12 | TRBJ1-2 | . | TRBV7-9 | TGTGCCAGCAGCTTAGGAGCCTATGGCTACACCTTC | CASSLGAYGYTF
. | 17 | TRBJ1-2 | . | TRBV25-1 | TGTGCCAGCAGTAGAACAGGGACCCGACAATTCAACTATGGCTACACCTTC | CASSRTGTRQFNYGYTF
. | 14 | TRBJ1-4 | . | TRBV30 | TGTGCCTGGAGTGTCGGGAAAGACCTTGAAAAACTGTTTTTT | CAWSVGKDLEKLFF
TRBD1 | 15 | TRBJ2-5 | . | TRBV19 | TGTGCCAGTAGTATAGGTGGGACAGGGGTGGAGACCCAGTACTTC | CASSIGGTGVETQYF
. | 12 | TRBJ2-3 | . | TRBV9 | TGTGCCAGCAGACGGGATACAGATACGCAGTATTTT | CASRRDTDTQYF
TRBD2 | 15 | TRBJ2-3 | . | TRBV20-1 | TGCAGTGCTAGTCCAGTAGCGGGGACGACAGATACGCAGTATTTT | CSASPVAGTTDTQYF
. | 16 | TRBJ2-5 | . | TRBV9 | TGTGCCACCGGAATTCAGCCGGGACTCCCTCCCGAGACCCAGTACTTC | CATGIQPGLPPETQYF
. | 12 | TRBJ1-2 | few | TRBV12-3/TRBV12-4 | TGTGCCAGCAACTCCGGAGGAGGTGGCTACACCTTC | CASNSGGGGYTF